A selection of T cell receptor beta chains follows, all from one sample in a study of T cells in Graves' hyperthyroidism and ophthalmopathy. TCRdb called the multiplex PCR reads again in MiXCR, with one record for every CDR3 protein. The sample consists of a few hundred thousand distinct CDR3 sequences, roughly 23% of them appearing once. Specimen: blood. Source of these receptors: a woman in her fifties or sixties with Graves' hyperthyroidism. Each CDR3 is given with its conserved first and last residue. The D gene is left open where the match is weak. Rows give clone size only sometimes, using once, few, many, or a class for an expanded clone.

V gene	D gene	J gene	clone size	CDR3 protein	CDR3 DNA
TRBV7-2	-	TRBJ1-5	many	CASEKVGLSNQPQHF	TGTGCCAGCGAGAAGGTAGGATTGAGCAATCAGCCCCAGCATTTT
TRBV6-1	-	TRBJ1-1	many	CASSPIGALTEAFF	TGTGCCAGCAGCCCAATAGGGGCTTTGACTGAAGCTTTCTTT
TRBV11-3	-	TRBJ1-1	many	CASSLEGRAREVNTEAFF	TGTGCCAGCAGCTTAGAAGGTAGGGCCAGGGAAGTGAACACTGAAGCTTTCTTT
TRBV27	-	TRBJ2-7	many	CASSLRAATPLEQYF	TGTGCCAGCAGTTTACGGGCGGCAACCCCCTTAGAGCAGTACTTC
TRBV28	TRBD2	TRBJ2-1	-	CASSTGTSRNEQFF	TGTGCCAGCAGTACCGGGACTAGCAGAAATGAGCAGTTCTTC
TRBV11-2	-	TRBJ2-7	-	CASSLGGGFSYEQYF	TGTGCCAGCAGCTTAGGGGGAGGCTTCTCCTACGAGCAGTACTTC
TRBV7-3	TRBD1	TRBJ1-2	-	CASSKQGFHGYTF	TGTGCCAGCAGCAAACAGGGGTTCCATGGCTACACCTTC
TRBV19	-	TRBJ2-7	-	CASSPRIGADEQYF	TGTGCCAGTAGTCCCCGGATAGGGGCTGATGAGCAGTACTTC
TRBV5-1	-	TRBJ1-2	-	CASSLDRVDGYTF	TGCGCCAGCAGCTTGGACAGGGTGGATGGCTACACCTTC
TRBV27	TRBD1	TRBJ2-3	many	CASSSGQAPDTQYF	TGTGCCAGCAGTTCCGGACAGGCCCCCGATACGCAGTATTTT
TRBV27	-	TRBJ1-6	-	CASRPGPIVPLHF	TGTGCCAGCAGACCGGGCCCCATTGTACCCCTCCACTTT
TRBV7-6	-	TRBJ2-3	many	CASSLSDGGTDTQYF	TGTGCCAGCAGCTTAAGTGACGGGGGCACAGATACGCAGTATTTT
TRBV5-5	-	TRBJ1-1	few	CASSLVPGRGAFF	TGTGCCAGCAGCTTGGTTCCCGGACGTGGAGCTTTCTTT
TRBV7-3	-	TRBJ2-1	many	CASSLGGINNEQFF	TGTGCCAGCAGCTTAGGGGGAATAAACAATGAGCAGTTCTTC
TRBV14	-	TRBJ2-5	many	CASSQAPSQETQYF	TGTGCCAGCAGCCAAGCCCCCTCCCAAGAGACCCAGTACTTC
TRBV5-6	TRBD1	TRBJ1-2	few	CASSFDRVDYGYTF	TGTGCCAGCAGCTTTGACAGGGTCGACTATGGCTACACCTTC
TRBV20-1	-	TRBJ2-7	many	CSAPGNRGGEQYF	TGCAGTGCTCCAGGGAACAGGGGAGGCGAGCAGTACTTC
TRBV5-4	-	TRBJ1-1	many	CASSPGQKMNTEAFF	TGTGCCAGCAGCCCCGGACAGAAAATGAACACTGAAGCTTTCTTT
TRBV28	-	TRBJ2-3	-	CASSLRGGSTDTQYF	TGTGCCAGCAGTTTAAGGGGAGGTTCCACAGATACGCAGTATTTT
TRBV5-4	TRBD1	TRBJ1-2	few	CASSLGGGQFYGYTF	TGTGCCAGCAGCTTGGGCGGGGGACAGTTCTATGGCTACACCTTC
TRBV28	-	TRBJ2-3	few	CASSSRLGAQYF	TGTGCCAGCAGTTCTCGATTGGGTGCGCAGTATTTT
TRBV20-1	-	TRBJ1-1	many	CSAREGGAKTEAFF	TGCAGTGCTAGAGAAGGGGGGGCTAAGACTGAAGCTTTCTTT
TRBV10-3	-	TRBJ1-5	few	CAISAPGNNQPQHF	TGTGCCATCAGTGCCCCAGGAAACAATCAGCCCCAGCATTTT
TRBV6-1	-	TRBJ1-1	many	CASEEGRGYSRLKTEAFF	TGTGCCAGCGAGGAGGGTAGGGGTTATAGTAGGTTAAAGACTGAAGCTTTCTTT
TRBV9	-	TRBJ1-1	many	CASSDFLTTGTEAFF	TGTGCCAGCAGCGATTTTCTTACAACGGGGACTGAAGCTTTCTTT
TRBV27	TRBD1	TRBJ2-1	many	CASSLGTGGPTNEQFF	TGTGCCAGCAGTTTAGGGACAGGGGGACCGACCAATGAGCAGTTCTTC
TRBV5-6	-	TRBJ1-2	-	CASSPPRANYGYTF	TGTGCCAGCAGCCCCCCCCGAGCTAACTATGGCTACACCTTC
TRBV5-6	-	TRBJ2-5	-	CASSGVRGRGRGYF	TGTGCCAGCAGTGGAGTCCGGGGCAGGGGGAGGGGGTACTTC
TRBV5-1	-	TRBJ2-7	-	CASSADGDYGQYF	TGCGCCAGCAGCGCGGACGGAGACTACGGGCAGTACTTC
TRBV27	-	TRBJ1-2	-	CASSTAGAIYGYTF	TGTGCCAGCAGTACGGCAGGGGCGATCTATGGCTACACCTTC
TRBV7-9	-	TRBJ1-4	few	CASSLEGRSIEKLFF	TGTGCCAGCAGCTTAGAGGGGAGGAGTATTGAAAAACTGTTTTTT
TRBV12-3/TRBV12-4	-	TRBJ2-5	many	CASSLGAGGQETQYF	TGTGCCAGCAGTTTAGGGGCCGGGGGCCAAGAGACCCAGTACTTC
TRBV4-1	TRBD1	TRBJ2-7	-	CASSQVIGQGAYEQYF	TGCGCCAGCAGCCAAGTAATCGGGCAGGGGGCTTACGAGCAGTACTTC
TRBV28	TRBD1	TRBJ1-1	-	CASSLWGEDRAEAFF	TGTGCCAGCAGTTTATGGGGTGAGGACAGGGCTGAAGCTTTCTTT
TRBV7-8	TRBD2	TRBJ2-7	many	CASSARTSGRTYEQYF	TGTGCCAGCAGCGCCAGGACTAGCGGGAGAACCTACGAGCAGTACTTC
TRBV18	TRBD1	TRBJ1-1	few	CASSPRDSRNTEAFF	TGTGCCAGCTCACCCAGGGACAGTCGGAACACTGAAGCTTTCTTT
TRBV11-3	TRBD1	TRBJ2-3	-	CASSFPEAFGTGIADTQYF	TGTGCCAGCAGCTTCCCGGAAGCTTTCGGGACAGGGATCGCAGATACGCAGTATTTT
TRBV10-3	-	TRBJ1-2	-	CAINGAADNYGYTF	TGTGCCATCAACGGGGCGGCGGATAACTATGGCTACACCTTC
TRBV30	TRBD1	TRBJ2-1	many	CAWSVRQGYNEQFF	TGTGCCTGGAGTGTAAGACAGGGATACAATGAGCAGTTCTTC